The next 27 T cell receptor beta chains were all read from a single sample in a study of shared clonotypes between healthy human individuals. Some clones are missing from TCRdb's copy, which holds only in-frame ones; the method was immunoSEQ multiplex PCR. In the table there are roughly 2 million clones, nearly 97% of which are singletons. Material: naive CD4+ T cells sorted from blood. Subset indicated: CD45RA+ positively selected. The receptors shown here come from a man in his late teens or twenties in good health.

The V and J genes are TRBV2 and TRBJ1-2, with D possibly TRBD1 on 5 matching bases. Germline V CDR1 and CDR2: SNHLY, FYNNEI. This CDR3 is 14 amino acids long. V lost 3 bases and J lost 2, with 10 bases in between. CDR3 amino acids: CASSEADMNYGYTF. The CDR3 DNA reads TGTGCCAGCAGTGAGGCGGACATGAACTATGGCTACACCTTC.

The V and J genes are TRBV5-1 and TRBJ1-1; D gene uncertain. This CDR3 contains 14 residues. With 4 bases removed from V and 1 base from J, the gap between germline ends came to 11 bases. Germline V gene sequence: CDR1 SGHRS, CDR2 YFSETQ. CDR3: CASSRASTNTEAFF. The CDR3 coding sequence is TGCGCCAGCAGCAGGGCCTCTACGAACACTGAAGCTTTCTTT.

The chain has TRBV11-3 and TRBJ2-3; D is unresolved. The CDR3 consists of 12 residues. Germline loops: CDR1 SGHNT, CDR2 YENEEA. The V end lost 4 bases, the J end lost 4 bases, and 6 bases lay between the germline ends. This CDR3 reads CASSSRPDTQYF. The CDR3 nucleotides are TGTGCCAGCAGCTCCCGACCAGATACGCAGTATTTT.

This chain uses TRBV6-6 with TRBJ1-2, with 7 nucleotides matching TRBD1. The CDR3 consists of 14 residues. Germline V gene lookup returns CDR1 MNHNY and CDR2 SVGAGI (reference sequence). Trimming took 5 bases from V and 4 from J; bases not matched to a gene: 7. The CDR3 sequence: CASSADDRAYGYTF. In DNA, the CDR3 is TGTGCCAGCAGTGCAGACGACAGGGCCTATGGCTACACCTTC.

The chain uses TRBV7-2 and TRBJ1-4; D uncertain. Trimming cost V 2 bases and J 6 bases, with 10 bases left between them. CDR3 length: 14 residues. Germline CDR1 SGHTA, CDR2 FQGNSA. CDR3 protein: CASSLWPNDEKLFF. In DNA, the CDR3 is TGTGCCAGCAGCTTATGGCCTAACGATGAAAAACTGTTTTTT.

The J gene is TRBJ2-1, the V gene TRBV7-3, with D possibly being TRBD2 (5 bases). The V end was cut by 3 bases, the J end by 6 bases, with 9 bases between. Germline V gene data show CDR1 as SGHTA and CDR2 as FQGTGA. The CDR3 spans 13 residues. CDR3 loop: CASSFTSGNEQFF. CDR3 nucleotide sequence: TGTGCCAGCAGCTTCACCAGCGGCAATGAGCAGTTCTTC.

The rearrangement links TRBV7-2 to TRBJ2-7, with 7 bases that match TRBD2. The CDR3 covers 16 residues. The V segment lost 2 bases and the J segment 5 bases; nucleotides outside the gene matches: 12. The V gene's germline CDR1 is SGHTA and CDR2 FQGNSA. As DNA, the CDR3 is TGTGCCAGCAGCTTAAAAGGGGCGGGAGTGAGGAACGAGCAGTACTTC. Encoded protein: CASSLKGAGVRNEQYF.

The rearrangement links TRBV5-1 to TRBJ2-2; 8 positions match TRBD1. V was pared by 7 bases and J by 3 bases, with 8 bases of the junction left unmatched. Germline CDR1 reads SGHRS; CDR2 reads YFSETQ. This CDR3 is built from 15 residues. The CDR3 protein is CASLSDRAYTGELFF. The CDR3 coding sequence is TGCGCCAGCCTCTCGGACAGGGCTTACACCGGGGAGCTGTTTTTT.

Notes on this clone: The same CDR3 also results from other DNA sequences found in this sample. The CDR3 reads CASRGGLGEKLFF. The CDR3 nucleotides are TGCGCCAGCAGAGGGGGCTTGGGTGAAAAACTGTTTTTT. This chain connects TRBV5-1 to TRBJ1-4; 7 nucleotides align to TRBD1. The CDR3 covers 13 residues. CDR1 SGHRS and CDR2 YFSETQ come from the germline V gene. The J segment lost 7 bases and the V segment lost 5 bases, leaving 5 bases of the junction unmatched.

The chain links TRBV6-6 to TRBJ1-4, with D uncertain. Per germline, CDR1 MNHNY and CDR2 SVGAGI (reference sequence). The CDR3 is made up of 15 amino acids. V lost 0 bases and J 6 bases, leaving 11 bases between the germline ends. DNA for the CDR3: TGTGCCAGCAGTTACTCCCTTCTCTGGGATGAAAAACTGTTTTTT. Translating it yields CASSYSLLWDEKLFF.

The chain's CDR3 is CAISVGGQNQPQHF. The DNA for the CDR3 is TGTGCCATCAGTGTTGGGGGGCAGAATCAGCCCCAGCATTTT. V usage is TRBV10-3 and J usage is TRBJ1-5, with a tentative D call TRBD1 (6 bases). Germline V gene sequence: CDR1 ENHRY, CDR2 SYGVKD. The V and J ends lost 4 bases and 4 bases respectively, with 11 bases between them. The CDR3 loop spans 14 amino acids.

The rearrangement uses TRBV2 and TRBJ2-5; D remains unclear. Deletions cut 4 bases from V and 2 bases from J, with 11 bases between. CDR1 is SNHLY and CDR2 is FYNNEI in the germline V gene. CDR3 length: 14 amino acids. CDR3 DNA: TGTGCCAGCAGTGCTGGCCCACTTCAAGAGACCCAGTACTTC. This codes for CASSAGPLQETQYF.

The rearrangement links TRBV6-5 to TRBJ2-3; the D call may be TRBD1 or TRBD2 (6 bases each). The CDR3 sequence is 14 residues long. Germline CDR1 MNHEY, CDR2 SVGAGI. Trimming removed 5 bases from V and 4 bases from J, with 13 bases in between. This CDR3 reads CASSPPGGADTQYF. DNA for the CDR3: TGTGCCAGCAGTCCCCCCGGGGGCGCAGATACGCAGTATTTT.

The chain uses TRBV5-1 and TRBJ2-1; 12 bases align to TRBD2. The CDR3 totals 17 residues. Germline values: CDR1 SGHRS, CDR2 YFSETQ. Trimming took 4 bases from V and 0 from J; bases not matched to a gene: 5. The CDR3 nucleotides read TGCGCCAGCAGCAAGACTAGCGGGAGTGTCTCCTACAATGAGCAGTTCTTC. Translated, it gives CASSKTSGSVSYNEQFF.

This sequence joins TRBV18 and TRBJ2-1; D ambiguous. Germline assignment: CDR1 KGHSH and CDR2 LQKENI. The V and J ends lost 3 bases and 9 bases respectively, with 12 bases between them. The CDR3 length is 13 residues. The CDR3 DNA reads as TGTGCCAGCTCACCGTTACTGGGTCTTGAGCAGTTCTTC. This codes for CASSPLLGLEQFF.

The V gene is TRBV19, the J gene TRBJ1-4, with D perhaps matching TRBD1 (6 bases). This CDR3 contains 17 residues. Trimming pared 1 base from V and 0 bases from J, leaving 12 bases between. CDR1 and CDR2 (germline): LNHDA, SQIVND (reference sequence). CDR3 in amino acids: CASSIGVDRSTNEKLFF. The CDR3 bases are TGTGCCAGTAGTATAGGGGTGGACAGATCAACTAATGAAAAACTGTTTTTT.

As regards this clone: The sample has other DNA sequences that encode this CDR3 too. The V and J genes are TRBV30 and TRBJ2-5; 7 bases match TRBD1. In germline, CDR1 is GTSNPN, CDR2 SVGIG (reference sequence). With V trimmed by 2 bases and J by 4 bases, 1 base remained unmatched. CDR3 length: 12 residues. The CDR3 sequence is CAWSTGVETQYF. CDR3 DNA: TGTGCCTGGAGTACAGGGGTAGAGACCCAGTACTTC.

The genes are TRBV6-1 and TRBJ2-7; 8 bases are a match to TRBD1. Germline loops: CDR1 MNHNS, CDR2 SASEGT. The V segment lost 4 bases and the J segment 0 bases; nucleotides outside the gene matches: 2. This CDR3 is 14 amino acids long. The chain's CDR3 is CASSVTGASYEQYF. DNA of the CDR3: TGTGCCAGCAGTGTGACAGGGGCCTCCTACGAGCAGTACTTC.

The V gene is TRBV5-4, the J gene TRBJ2-1; 10 bases map to TRBD2. The CDR3 consists of 18 residues. V lost 0 bases, J lost 2 bases, and 8 bases stayed unmatched. Germline V gene lookup returns CDR1 SGHNT and CDR2 YYREEE (reference sequence). CDR3 residues: CASSLARLAGDTYNEQFF. CDR3 nucleotides: TGTGCCAGCAGCTTGGCCCGGCTAGCGGGAGACACCTACAATGAGCAGTTCTTC.

The chain couples TRBV10-1 to TRBJ1-1, with no clear D. V lost 10 bases, J lost 0 bases, and 18 bases lay in between. In germline, CDR1 is WNHNN, CDR2 SYGVQD (reference sequence). This CDR3 is built from 15 residues. The CDR3 DNA follows: TGCGCCACCCAACCAAGTGGGCTCCTGAACACTGAAGCTTTCTTT. Its protein is CATQPSGLLNTEAFF.

This clone was detected only once. This chain joins TRBV5-1 and TRBJ1-4, with TRBD1 as a possible D gene (6 bases). Trimming pared 0 bases from V and 4 bases from J, leaving 13 bases between. This CDR3 contains 16 residues. CDR1 is SGHRS, CDR2 YFSETQ, per germline. The CDR3 DNA reads as TGCGCCAGCAGCTTGGGGAACAGGGATCGTAATGAAAAACTGTTTTTT. As protein: CASSLGNRDRNEKLFF.

The chain joins TRBV11-2 to TRBJ2-7; D not certain. Germline V gives CDR1 SGHAT, CDR2 FQNNGV. This CDR3 comprises 11 residues. The V end was cut by 5 bases, the J end by 3 bases, with 5 bases between. This CDR3 is CASSQLYEQYF. CDR3 DNA: TGTGCCAGCAGCCAACTCTACGAGCAGTACTTC.

Here the CDR3 reads CASSAAPPGRGGGNEQFF. CDR3 DNA sequence: TGTGCCAGCAGCGCGGCCCCTCCGGGACGGGGGGGCGGCAATGAGCAGTTCTTC. V and J are TRBV9 and TRBJ2-1; TRBD2 matches at 8 bases. The CDR3 spans 18 residues. Germline V lookup: CDR1 SGDLS, CDR2 YYNGEE. V shed 3 bases, J shed 6 bases, and the junction held 17 bases outside the gene matches.

This rearrangement joins TRBV7-2 to TRBJ1-1; tentatively, D is TRBD1 (5 bases). Deletions cut 1 base from V and 0 bases from J, with 9 bases between. CDR3 length: 15 amino acids. Germline V lookup: CDR1 SGHTA, CDR2 FQGNSA. DNA for the CDR3: TGTGCCAGCAGCTTAGAGACAGCTATGAACACTGAAGCTTTCTTT. Protein product: CASSLETAMNTEAFF.

This rearrangement joins TRBV2 to TRBJ1-1; D gene uncertain. Germline V gene data show CDR1 as SNHLY and CDR2 as FYNNEI. The CDR3 is 14 residues long. V lost 7 bases and J 0 bases, leaving 12 bases between the germline ends. CDR3 loop: CASTGLSMNTEAFF. The CDR3 bases are TGTGCCAGCACGGGCCTATCGATGAACACTGAAGCTTTCTTT.

The rearrangement links TRBV5-1 to TRBJ2-5, with TRBD1 as a possible D gene (6 bases). Germline V gene lookup returns CDR1 SGHRS and CDR2 YFSETQ. The CDR3 consists of 16 residues. Trimming cost V 2 bases and J 1 base, with 15 bases left between them. As DNA, the CDR3 is TGCGCCAGCAGCTTCCCGGATCGGGACATCCAAGAGACCCAGTACTTC. Translating gives CASSFPDRDIQETQYF.

The J gene is TRBJ1-2, the V gene TRBV29-1; a possible D gene is TRBD1 (6 bases). V dropped 4 bases and J dropped 6 bases, with 15 bases sitting between them. There are 13 residues in the CDR3. Germline values: CDR1 SQVTM, CDR2 ANQGSEA. CDR3 in amino acids: CSVVGGARNGYTF. For the CDR3, the DNA is TGCAGCGTTGTAGGGGGGGCGAGGAATGGCTACACCTTC.